These T cell receptor beta chains were read from a single sample in a study of blood T cell repertoires in COVID-19. Some clones are missing from TCRdb's copy, which holds only in-frame ones; the method was immunoSEQ multiplex PCR. Here the sample spans 200,000 to 250,000 clones, approximately 85% being singletons. Sequenced input: peripheral blood. The receptors shown here come from a man aged 50 to 59 with COVID-19, enrolled during active disease. CDR3s include the opening cysteine and the closing phenylalanine or tryptophan. A D gene is named only where the DNA matches it firmly. Part of the rows lack a size; the others show once, few, many or a class for expanded clones.

D,size,J,V,DNA,CDR3
TRBD2,-,TRBJ2-7,TRBV4-2,TGTGCCAGCAGCCAAGACGGGACTATCTTATCGTTTGGGCAGTACTTC,CASSQDGTILSFGQYF
TRBD1,-,TRBJ2-7,TRBV15,TGTGCCACCAGCGGCGGGACAGGGAGTTACTACGAGCAGTACTTC,CATSGGTGSYYEQYF
-,-,TRBJ2-7,TRBV7-7,TGTGCTAGCAGCTCTGAGCCCCACGAGCAGTACTTC,CASSSEPHEQYF
TRBD1,-,TRBJ1-2,TRBV5-1,TGCGCCAGCAGCTCAAAAGACAGGGGAACTAACTATGGCTACACCTTC,CASSSKDRGTNYGYTF
-,-,TRBJ2-7,TRBV15,TGTGCCACCAGCAGAGATCGAGGGCGCGAGCAGTACTTC,CATSRDRGREQYF
-,once,TRBJ2-7,TRBV4-1,TGCGCCAGCAGCCAGGAGTTTAGCTACGAGCAGTACTTC,CASSQEFSYEQYF
TRBD2,few,TRBJ2-3,TRBV7-2,TGTGCCAGCAGCTTAGCCGGGACTAGCGGGGGGGCCCAAGATACGCAGTATTTT,CASSLAGTSGGAQDTQYF
-,-,TRBJ2-1,TRBV18,TGTGCCAGCTCACCAGCCCCCCAGTTATACAATGAGCAGTTCTTC,CASSPAPQLYNEQFF
-,-,TRBJ1-1,TRBV27,TGTGCCAGCAGATACGGGGGTAGGGACACTGAAGCTTTCTTT,CASRYGGRDTEAFF
-,-,TRBJ1-5,TRBV28,TGTGCCAGCACCCCATCACGGGGGGCCGATCAGCCCCAGCATTTT,CASTPSRGADQPQHF
TRBD1,-,TRBJ1-4,TRBV7-9,TGTGCCAGCAGCTTACTGGGGACAGGGGGGGAAAAACTGTTTTTT,CASSLLGTGGEKLFF
TRBD1,-,TRBJ1-1,TRBV6-2/TRBV6-3,TGTGCCAGCAGTTACGGGACAGTCATGAACACTGAAGCTTTCTTT,CASSYGTVMNTEAFF
-,-,TRBJ1-5,TRBV10-3,TGTGCCATCAGTGAGTCCGGGGTCCCTAATCAGCCCCAGCATTTT,CAISESGVPNQPQHF
-,-,TRBJ2-7,TRBV5-1,TGCGCCAGCAGCTTACCGAATAGGACAGATACCTACGAGCAGTACTTC,CASSLPNRTDTYEQYF
-,-,TRBJ2-1,TRBV11-1,TGTGCCAGCAGCTTAGGAGCGCGGTCCTACAATGAGCAGTTCTTC,CASSLGARSYNEQFF
-,-,TRBJ1-1,TRBV30,TGTGCCTGGAGGTCACGGGGAGGATCAGCTTTCTTT,CAWRSRGGSAFF
TRBD1,-,TRBJ1-5,TRBV6-5,TGTGCCAGCAGTAAGACAGGGGCGCAGAATCAGCCCCAGCATTTT,CASSKTGAQNQPQHF
-,-,TRBJ1-1,TRBV6-1,TGTGCCAGCAGTGAAGTTGGCGGGGACACTGAAGCTTTCTTT,CASSEVGGDTEAFF
-,-,TRBJ2-7,TRBV5-1,TGCGCCAGCAGCTACCGGACTGATCCCTACGAGCAGTACTTC,CASSYRTDPYEQYF
TRBD1,-,TRBJ1-6,TRBV5-1,TGCGCCAGCAGCCGGGACAGCAATAATTCACCCCTCCACTTT,CASSRDSNNSPLHF
-,-,TRBJ1-2,TRBV30,TGTGCCTGGAGTGCTAGGGGCAGGGGCATAGGTGGCTACACCTTC,CAWSARGRGIGGYTF
TRBD1,-,TRBJ2-2,TRBV3-1/TRBV3-2,TGTGCCAGCAGCCCCCGGGACAGGGCCACCGGGGAGCTGTTTTTT,CASSPRDRATGELFF
-,-,TRBJ2-5,TRBV5-8,TGTGCCAGCAGCTTGGCAGGATTCCAAGAGACCCAGTACTTC,CASSLAGFQETQYF
-,-,TRBJ1-2,TRBV15,TGTGCCACCAGCAGAGACCCCCAGGGGAAAGGCTACACCTTC,CATSRDPQGKGYTF
-,-,TRBJ2-5,TRBV9,TGTGCCAGCAGCGTAGGACAGGAAGAGACCCAGTACTTC,CASSVGQEETQYF
-,-,TRBJ1-3,TRBV5-4,TGTGCCAGCAGCCCCCAGAGACACGGCTCTGGAAACACCATATATTTT,CASSPQRHGSGNTIYF
TRBD2,-,TRBJ2-7,TRBV6-1,TGTGCCAGCAGTGATGGGACTAGCGGGGCCGAGCAGTACTTC,CASSDGTSGAEQYF
TRBD2,-,TRBJ2-3,TRBV10-3,TGTGCCATCAGTGGCAAGACTAGCGGTGGCGATACGCAGTATTTT,CAISGKTSGGDTQYF
-,-,TRBJ2-5,TRBV18,TGTGCCAGCTCACCCGCGGGACTTCAAGAGACCCAGTACTTC,CASSPAGLQETQYF
-,-,TRBJ2-3,TRBV6-1,TGTGCCAGCAGTGACCCGCCGGGGGATACGCAGTATTTT,CASSDPPGDTQYF
-,-,TRBJ2-7,TRBV21-1,TGTGCCAGCAGCAAGAAGGGGGACGACGGAAGGGGGTACGAGCAGTACTTC,CASSKKGDDGRGYEQYF
TRBD2,-,TRBJ2-3,TRBV7-9,TGTGCCAGCAGCTTCCAACTAGCGGGCTCCACAGATACGCAGTATTTT,CASSFQLAGSTDTQYF
TRBD1,-,TRBJ1-6,TRBV28,TGTGCCAGCAGTTTGGACAGGGGATCCTATAATTCACCCCTCCACTTT,CASSLDRGSYNSPLHF
-,-,TRBJ2-2,TRBV7-2,TGTGCCAGCAGCTCGACCGGGACTTCCACCGGGGAGCTGTTTTTT,CASSSTGTSTGELFF
-,-,TRBJ2-7,TRBV6-5,TGTGCCAGCAGACTGAGGACAGTAGCCTACGAGCAGTACTTC,CASRLRTVAYEQYF
-,-,TRBJ1-1,TRBV19,TGTGCCAGTAGTTATCTGAACACTGAAGCTTTCTTT,CASSYLNTEAFF
TRBD1,-,TRBJ2-7,TRBV7-3,TGTGCCAGCAGCCCCGGGACAGGGGGCAACGAGCAGTACTTC,CASSPGTGGNEQYF
TRBD1,-,TRBJ1-6,TRBV3-1/TRBV3-2,TGTGCCAGCAGCCAAGCGACAGGGGTCAGAAATTCACCCCTCCACTTT,CASSQATGVRNSPLHF
-,-,TRBJ2-4,TRBV12-3/TRBV12-4,TGTGCCAGCAGTTTGGCGGATAACATTCAGTACTTC,CASSLADNIQYF
TRBD1,-,TRBJ2-1,TRBV2,TGTGCCAGCAGTCCCGACAGGGGGTCCTACAATGAGCAGTTCTTC,CASSPDRGSYNEQFF
TRBD1,-,TRBJ2-1,TRBV24-1,TGTGCCACCAGTGATTTGGGGACAGGGGGACACAATGAGCAGTTCTTC,CATSDLGTGGHNEQFF
-,-,TRBJ2-6,TRBV9,TGTGCCAGCAGCCGTACTTCTGGGGCCAACGTCCTGACTTTC,CASSRTSGANVLTF
-,-,TRBJ1-5,TRBV2,TGTGCCAGCAGTGGGAGGACGATAAATAGCAATCAGCCCCAGCATTTT,CASSGRTINSNQPQHF
-,-,TRBJ2-3,TRBV5-4,TGTGCCAGCAGCCCGGGGACTGACAGCACAGATACGCAGTATTTT,CASSPGTDSTDTQYF
-,-,TRBJ1-1,TRBV6-4,TGTGCCAGCAGTGACGGGCGGGCGAGATCATCGGGAAGCTTGGTGTTT,CASSDGRARSSGSLVF
TRBD1,few,TRBJ2-7,TRBV5-1,TGCGCCAGCAGCCAGGGGGCTGGCTTGGTCGAGCAGTACTTC,CASSQGAGLVEQYF
TRBD1,-,TRBJ2-7,TRBV18,TGTGCCAGCTCACGCGCCGGGACAGGGACCTACGAGCAGTACTTC,CASSRAGTGTYEQYF
-,-,TRBJ2-5,TRBV3-1/TRBV3-2,TGTGCCAGCAGCCAAGTGGGAGGAGGGGTGGGGACCCAGTACTTC,CASSQVGGGVGTQYF
-,-,TRBJ2-7,TRBV7-2,TGTGCCAGCAGCTCCAGGCTGATTCGGAATGGGCTGTACGAGCAGTACTTC,CASSSRLIRNGLYEQYF
-,-,TRBJ2-6,TRBV6-5,TGTGCCAGCAGTTACACTATCTCTGGGGCCAACGTCCTGACTTTC,CASSYTISGANVLTF
TRBD1,-,TRBJ1-2,TRBV6-5,TGTGCCAGCAGAGGGAATGGACAGGGGACCTATGGCTACACCTTC,CASRGNGQGTYGYTF
-,once,TRBJ1-5,TRBV5-5,TGTGCCAGCAGCTTGGGACTCTATAGCAATCAGCCCCAGCATTTT,CASSLGLYSNQPQHF
-,-,TRBJ2-3,TRBV7-9,TGTGCCAGCACCTCAGGAACAGGGAGCACAGATACGCAGTATTTT,CASTSGTGSTDTQYF
TRBD1,-,TRBJ2-7,TRBV5-8,TGTGCCAGCAGCTTCCGGGACAGGGGGCCGTACGAGCAGTACTTC,CASSFRDRGPYEQYF
-,once,TRBJ2-5,TRBV7-2,TGTGCCAGCAGCTTAAATAGATTCCGGGAGACCCAGTACTTC,CASSLNRFRETQYF
TRBD1,-,TRBJ2-7,TRBV28,TGTGCCAGCAGTCTATCCGGGACAGGGGGGTGGGAGCAGTACTTC,CASSLSGTGGWEQYF
TRBD2,-,TRBJ2-5,TRBV4-2,TGTGCCAGCAGTCCCGGAGATAGCGGGGGTGGGGAGACCCAGTACTTC,CASSPGDSGGGETQYF
-,-,TRBJ1-5,TRBV7-6,TGTGCCAGCAGCTTAGTGGGGCTGCCCCAGCATTTT,CASSLVGLPQHF